Below are 31 T cell receptor beta chains sequenced from a single sample in a study of vaccination effects on CD4 cells after COVID-19. Only in-frame clones appear in the TCRdb table, and some are missing; sequencing was by immunoSEQ multiplex PCR. The table lists more than 30,000 clones, about 80% of them singletons. Culture proceeded for 10 days, and CD4+ T cells were then isolated. These receptors have no identified antigens. The sample was CD4+ T cells from PBMCs cultured without peptide, taken before COVID-19 vaccination. These receptors were obtained from a human donor who received a COVID-19 vaccine.

V and J are TRBV9 and TRBJ1-5; D uncertain. This CDR3 comprises 17 residues. V was cut by 0 bases and J by 1 base, with 14 bases left in between. Looked up from germline, CDR1 is SGDLS and CDR2 is YYNGEE. This chain's CDR3 is CASSVGPRVASNQPQHF. In nucleotides, the CDR3 is TGTGCCAGCAGCGTAGGACCTCGGGTAGCCAGCAATCAGCCCCAGCATTTT.

The gene calls are TRBV3-1 (or the pseudogene TRBV3-2) and TRBJ1-5; 7 nucleotides line up with TRBD1. Germline-derived CDR1 and CDR2 are LGHDT and YNNKEL (reference sequence). This CDR3 comprises 18 residues. V trimming: 0 bases; J trimming: 5 bases; junction bases outside the gene matches: 13. CDR3 sequence (DNA): TGTGCCAGCAGCCAAGATCCCCCGTCGACAGGGCCTGATCAGCCCCAGCATTTT. This gives the protein CASSQDPPSTGPDQPQHF.

The chain has TRBV5-1 and TRBJ1-2; TRBD1 aligns across 7 bases. This CDR3 spans 14 amino acids. Trimming at V came to 4 bases and at J to 3 bases, leaving 6 bases not matched to a gene. Looked up from germline, CDR1 is SGHRS and CDR2 is YFSETQ. CDR3 residues: CASSMTGSDYGYTF. The CDR3 DNA is TGCGCCAGCAGCATGACAGGGTCGGACTATGGCTACACCTTC.

V is TRBV6-5 and J is TRBJ2-3; possibly TRBD1 or TRBD2 for D (6 bases each). Germline-derived CDR1 and CDR2 are MNHEY and SVGAGI. The CDR3 is 16 residues long. With 2 bases removed from V and 2 bases from J, the gap between germline ends came to 14 bases. The CDR3 DNA reads as TGTGCCAGCAGTTACGGGGGTAGGGGGGACACAGATACGCAGTATTTT. Its protein product is CASSYGGRGDTDTQYF.

This chain uses TRBV6-4 with TRBJ2-1; the D is unclear. Trimming removed 0 bases at V and 1 base at J, with 7 bases between. CDR1 and CDR2 from the germline V gene are MRHNA and SNTAGT. There are 15 residues in the CDR3. The CDR3 here is CASSDSVASYNEQFF. DNA for the CDR3: TGTGCCAGCAGTGACTCGGTAGCTTCCTACAATGAGCAGTTCTTC.

The genes are TRBV24-1 and TRBJ2-3; D perhaps matches TRBD2 (5 bases). This CDR3 has 14 amino acids. Germline values: CDR1 KGHDR, CDR2 SFDVKD. Trimming pared 4 bases from V and 6 bases from J, leaving 13 bases between. CDR3 in amino acids: CATSEGVGADTQYF. Here the CDR3 DNA reads TGTGCCACCAGTGAGGGAGTAGGAGCTGATACGCAGTATTTT.

J is TRBJ1-1 and V is TRBV18; D is ambiguous. Germline V lookup: CDR1 KGHSH, CDR2 LQKENI. The CDR3 has 13 residues. Between the trimmed V and J ends, which lost 5 bases and 1 base, there was a span of 8 bases. CDR3 sequence: CASSAGENTEAFF. CDR3 coding DNA: TGTGCCAGCTCAGCCGGGGAGAACACTGAAGCTTTCTTT.

The rearrangement joins TRBV5-1 to TRBJ2-1; possible D gene TRBD1, 6 bases. Germline-derived CDR1 and CDR2 are SGHRS and YFSETQ. The CDR3 covers 17 residues. V dropped 1 base and J dropped 8 bases, with 22 bases sitting between them. The CDR3 DNA sequence: TGCGCCAGCAGCTTGAAGGTTCAAGTGGGGGCTAGGGATGAGCAGTTCTTC. It codes for CASSLKVQVGARDEQFF.

This clone has just a few counts. The chain couples TRBV4-3 to TRBJ1-1; D remains unclear. The CDR3 is 14 residues long. Germline CDR1 is LGHNA and CDR2 is YSLEER. The ends were cut back, 1 base at V and 2 bases at J, with 8 bases in the middle. The CDR3 nucleotides read TGCGCCAGCAGCCAAGTAGGGTTCAACACTGAAGCTTTCTTT. Translating gives CASSQVGFNTEAFF.

The chain links TRBV18 to TRBJ2-3, with 8 bases identical to TRBD1. The trim removed 1 base at V and 0 bases at J, leaving 3 bases unmatched. Germline CDR1 is KGHSH and CDR2 is LQKENI. This CDR3 is 16 amino acids long. CDR3 nucleotides: TGTGCCAGCTCACCACGACAGGGGCGTAGCACAGATACGCAGTATTTT. Amino acid sequence: CASSPRQGRSTDTQYF.

J is TRBJ2-3 and V is TRBV21-1. TRBV21-1 corresponds to a pseudogene. The CDR3 loop spans 16 amino acids. CDR3 sequence: CASRGSEDDITDTQYF. In nucleotides, the CDR3 is TGTGCCAGCAGGGGCTCCGAGGACGATATCACAGATACGCAGTATTTT.

The chain is built from TRBV6-5 and TRBJ1-5, with D unclear. V was cut by 4 bases and J by 0 bases, with 7 bases left in between. Germline V gene lookup returns CDR1 MNHEY and CDR2 SVGAGI. The CDR3 length is 14 residues. The CDR3 here is CASSLAGSNQPQHF. The CDR3 DNA sequence: TGTGCCAGCAGTTTGGCGGGTAGCAATCAGCCCCAGCATTTT.

This clone showed up just a few times. The chain uses TRBV5-1 and TRBJ2-2, with TRBD2 as a possible D gene (6 bases). From germline, CDR1 is SGHRS and CDR2 YFSETQ. V dropped 4 bases and J dropped 4 bases, with 17 bases sitting between them. The CDR3 runs 16 residues. CDR3 amino acids: CASSVEGGQPTGELFF. The CDR3 DNA reads TGCGCCAGCAGCGTGGAGGGAGGTCAGCCCACCGGGGAGCTGTTTTTT.

The chain combines TRBV29-1 with TRBJ1-1; maybe TRBD1 (5 bases). V was shortened by 7 bases and J by 2 bases, with 23 bases between the two germline ends. This CDR3 spans 16 amino acids. Germline V gene lookup returns CDR1 SQVTM and CDR2 ANQGSEA. CDR3 protein: CSGTSIRGTGNTEAFF. Written as DNA, the CDR3 is TGCAGCGGGACCTCGATCCGGGGGACGGGAAACACTGAAGCTTTCTTT.

The V and J genes are TRBV27 and TRBJ2-1, with D perhaps matching TRBD1 (5 bases). The CDR3 totals 14 residues. The germline V gene has CDR1 MNHEY and CDR2 SMNVEV (reference sequence). V dropped 6 bases and J dropped 7 bases, with 16 bases sitting between them. The CDR3 reads CASRPSGLGNEQFF. The CDR3 DNA reads as TGTGCCAGCAGACCCTCAGGGTTGGGGAATGAGCAGTTCTTC.

This chain uses TRBV7-2 with TRBJ2-4; the match to TRBD1 covers 8 bases. In germline, CDR1 is SGHTA, CDR2 FQGNSA. This CDR3 region has 17 residues. The J segment lost 0 bases and the V segment lost 2 bases, leaving 6 bases of the junction unmatched. The CDR3 is CASSLPGQGLAKNIQYF. The CDR3 region has the DNA TGTGCCAGCAGCTTACCTGGACAGGGACTAGCCAAAAACATTCAGTACTTC.

This clone was seen only a few times. The chain uses TRBV27 and TRBJ2-7, with 10 bases lining up with TRBD1. The CDR3 covers 16 residues. The V gene's germline CDR1 is MNHEY and CDR2 SMNVEV (reference sequence). The CDR3 spells CASSKRQGASSSEQYV. CDR3 nucleotide sequence: TGTGCCAGCAGTAAACGACAGGGGGCCTCGTCCTCCGAGCAGTACGTC.

This sequence joins TRBV7-3 and TRBJ2-5, with D possibly matching TRBD1 (6 bases). This CDR3 contains 13 residues. The germline V gene encodes CDR1 SGHTA and CDR2 FQGTGA. V was shortened by 5 bases and J by 2 bases, with 9 bases between the two germline ends. CDR3 protein: CASSRDNQETQYF. For the CDR3, the DNA is TGTGCCAGCAGCCGGGACAATCAAGAGACCCAGTACTTC.

This chain joins TRBV27 and TRBJ1-2; D is possibly TRBD1 (6 bases). This CDR3 has 13 amino acids. Between the trimmed V and J ends, which lost 0 bases and 4 bases, there was a span of 6 bases. The germline V gene has CDR1 MNHEY and CDR2 SMNVEV (reference sequence). The CDR3 DNA follows: TGTGCCAGCAGTTTATCCAGGGGCTATGGCTACACCTTC. The encoded protein is CASSLSRGYGYTF.

This clone was observed a few times. The V gene is TRBV9, the J gene TRBJ2-1, with D perhaps TRBD1 (5 bases). The germline CDR1 and CDR2 sequences are SGDLS and YYNGEE. CDR3 length: 15 residues. V was trimmed by 0 bases and J by 5 bases, leaving 12 bases between them. Here the CDR3 reads CASSVGGRVHNEQFF. CDR3 coding DNA: TGTGCCAGCAGCGTAGGGGGCAGGGTCCACAATGAGCAGTTCTTC.

Written as DNA, the CDR3 is TGTGCCAGCAGCTTGGTAGGGTCTGGGGCCAACGTCCTGACTTTC. The encoded protein is CASSLVGSGANVLTF. This chain links TRBV5-4 with TRBJ2-6, with D unresolved. Germline CDR1 and CDR2: SGHNT and YYREEE (reference sequence). Between the trimmed V and J ends, which lost 0 bases and 1 base, there was a span of 5 bases. The CDR3 totals 15 residues.

The chain joins TRBV2 to TRBJ1-6; TRBD1 agrees at 7 bases. CDR3 length equals 12 residues. Germline V gene data show CDR1 as SNHLY and CDR2 as FYNNEI. Germline trimming cut 9 bases from V and 7 bases from J; bases unmatched to any gene: 3. Here the CDR3 reads CARGTANSPLHF. Written as DNA, the CDR3 is TGTGCCAGGGGGACAGCAAATTCACCCCTCCACTTT.

This chain joins TRBV4-2 and TRBJ2-2, with 9 bases matching TRBD2. Germline CDR1 LGHNA, CDR2 YNFKEQ. The CDR3 consists of 20 residues. V was clipped by 0 bases and J by 4 bases; unmatched bases: 15. In DNA, the CDR3 is TGTGCCAGCAGCCAAGAGATGCTAGCGGGGCGCTATCAGGGCACCGGGGAGCTGTTTTTT. Translating it yields CASSQEMLAGRYQGTGELFF.

In its sample, this clone was seen once. The V and J genes are TRBV18 and TRBJ2-5; D unclear. The CDR3 has 15 residues. Trimming took off 2 bases at V and 0 bases at J, with 10 bases between the two ends. Per germline, CDR1 KGHSH and CDR2 LQKENI. As DNA, the CDR3 is TGTGCCAGCTCACCAAGCCGGAAACACCAAGAGACCCAGTACTTC. This sequence encodes CASSPSRKHQETQYF.

This clone has only a few counts. This chain links TRBV11-2 with TRBJ1-1; 8 bases line up with TRBD1. CDR3 length: 16 amino acids. In germline, CDR1 is SGHAT, CDR2 FQNNGV. J gave up 5 bases and V 4 bases, and 12 bases lay outside the gene matches. The CDR3 region is CASSSGTGFSRTEAFF. Written as DNA, the CDR3 is TGTGCCAGCAGCTCCGGGACAGGCTTTTCTAGGACTGAAGCTTTCTTT. The whole variable domain, remainder taken from reference TRBV11-2 and TRBJ1-1, is EAGVAQSPRYKIIEKRQSVAFWCNPISGHATLYWYQQILGQGPKLLIQFQNNGVVDDSQLPKDRFSAERLKGVDSTLKIQPAKLEDSAVYLCASSSGTGFSRTEAFFGQGTRLTVV.

V and J are TRBV2 and TRBJ1-1; 9 nucleotides agree with TRBD1. The CDR3 covers 14 residues. Germline assignment: CDR1 SNHLY and CDR2 FYNNEI. V was clipped by 4 bases and J by 4 bases; unmatched bases: 4. CDR3: CASSVTGGITEAFF. CDR3 bases: TGTGCCAGCAGTGTTACAGGGGGCATCACTGAAGCTTTCTTT.

The chain links TRBV6-2 or TRBV6-3 to TRBJ1-6; possibly TRBD1 for D (5 bases). CDR3 length equals 11 residues. Trimming shortened V by 4 bases and J by 11 bases, and 6 bases separated the two germline ends. CDR1 is MNHEY, CDR2 SVGEGT, per germline. The CDR3 DNA is TGTGCCAGCAGTTCGGGGGCACCCCTCCACTTT. Protein product: CASSSGAPLHF.

By its share, this clone is medium-sized. The CDR3 loop reads CASRTTYTGELFF. CDR3 coding DNA: TGTGCCAGCAGAACAACTTACACCGGGGAGCTGTTTTTT. The rearrangement links TRBV12-3 or TRBV12-4 to TRBJ2-2, with no clear D. V was pared by 6 bases and J by 3 bases, with 8 bases between. The CDR3 has 13 amino acids.

The chain uses TRBV7-2 and TRBJ1-1, with D possibly TRBD1 on 6 matching bases. Germline V gene data show CDR1 as SGHTA and CDR2 as FQGNSA. V was pared by 2 bases and J by 1 base, with 8 bases between. This CDR3 spans 14 amino acids. The CDR3 loop reads CASSLTGTNTEAFF. CDR3 DNA: TGTGCCAGCAGCTTAACAGGGACGAACACTGAAGCTTTCTTT.

The rearrangement links TRBV3-1 (or the pseudogene TRBV3-2) to TRBJ2-2; possible D gene TRBD1, 6 bases. The V and J ends lost 2 bases and 0 bases respectively, with 22 bases between them. Germline loops: CDR1 LGHDT, CDR2 YNNKEL (reference sequence). The CDR3 has 20 residues. The CDR3 DNA follows: TGTGCCAGCAGCCAACAAAGGACAGCACAATTTGGGCCGAACACCGGGGAGCTGTTTTTT. Residues: CASSQQRTAQFGPNTGELFF.

This clone was detected only a few times. The chain couples TRBV7-9 to TRBJ2-7; the D gene is possibly TRBD1 (6 bases). CDR1 is SEHNR and CDR2 is FQNEAQ in the germline V gene (reference sequence). V lost 4 bases, J lost 4 bases, and 11 bases lay in between. The CDR3 covers 13 residues. CDR3 sequence reads: CASSWDKKYEQYV. Here the CDR3 DNA reads TGTGCCAGCAGCTGGGACAAGAAGTACGAGCAGTACGTC.